The 22 T cell receptor beta chains in this list originate from one sample, sequenced in a study of OX40 agonist ivuxolimab in advanced cancers. Clones were sequenced by immunoSEQ multiplex PCR, and TCRdb holds only the in-frame ones, with some missing. The table lists approximately 160,000 clones, 94% of them singletons. The sequenced sample was CD4+ or CD8+ T cells sorted from blood, obtained in a trial of the OX40 agonist ivuxolimab. The receptor source for this set is an adult with an advanced solid tumor such as melanoma, head and neck, liver or kidney cancer.

J is TRBJ2-1 and V is TRBV5-1; 14 bases match TRBD2. V dropped 0 bases and J dropped 15; count of bases not matched to a gene: 5. CDR3 length equals 14 residues. The germline V gene encodes CDR1 SGHRS and CDR2 YFSETQ. The CDR3 DNA is TGCGCCAGCAGCTTGGAGACTAGCGGGGGGGCGAGGTTCTTC. Its protein is CASSLETSGGARFF.

J is TRBJ2-1 and V is TRBV6-1, with D possibly being TRBD2 (5 bases). The CDR3 spans 13 residues. V was clipped by 3 bases and J by 9 bases, with 12 bases between them. CDR1 is MNHNS, CDR2 SASEGT, per germline. CDR3 in amino acids: CASSDQLAIEQFF. In DNA form, the CDR3 reads TGTGCCAGCAGTGACCAGCTAGCTATTGAGCAGTTCTTC.

The chain joins TRBV4-3 to TRBJ1-2; D remains ambiguous. The germline V and J ends were trimmed by 2 bases and 4 bases, with 14 bases remaining between them. CDR3 size: 15 residues. Germline V gives CDR1 LGHNA, CDR2 YSLEER. CDR3 loop: CASSQTSLEGYGYTF. The CDR3 DNA is TGCGCCAGCAGCCAAACTAGTTTGGAGGGCTATGGCTACACCTTC.

CDR3 sequence (DNA): TGCGCCAGCAGCACCACAGACAGGGGGAACTATGGCTACACCTTC. Encoded protein: CASSTTDRGNYGYTF. The J gene is TRBJ1-2, the V gene TRBV5-1; 9 bases map to TRBD1. V trimming: 4 bases; J trimming: 2 bases; junction bases outside the gene matches: 6. Looked up from germline, CDR1 is SGHRS and CDR2 is YFSETQ. CDR3 length equals 15 residues.

J is TRBJ2-6 and V is TRBV5-1; 8 bases agree with TRBD1. With 0 bases clipped from V and 0 bases from J, the junction kept 5 bases outside the gene matches. Germline loops: CDR1 SGHRS, CDR2 YFSETQ. This CDR3 has 18 amino acids. The CDR3 nucleotides read TGCGCCAGCAGCTTGGAGGGACAGGTTTTCTCTGGGGCCAACGTCCTGACTTTC. Protein product: CASSLEGQVFSGANVLTF.

The CDR3 nucleotides are TGTGCCAGCAGTTTAGAGCTCTATGGCTACACCTTC. Protein: CASSLELYGYTF. The J gene is TRBJ1-2, the V gene TRBV28, with no clear D. There are 12 residues in the CDR3. Per germline, CDR1 MDHEN and CDR2 SYDVKM. Trimming removed 2 bases at V and 4 bases at J, with 5 bases between.

The chain combines TRBV5-4 with TRBJ2-3; perhaps TRBD2 as D (5 bases). Germline loops: CDR1 SGHNT, CDR2 YYREEE (reference sequence). The CDR3 sequence is 11 residues long. V was cut by 3 bases and J by 6 bases, with 5 bases left in between. The DNA for the CDR3 is TGTGCCAGCAGCTCTAGCGATACGCAGTATTTT. Protein: CASSSSDTQYF.

The chain has TRBV4-2 and TRBJ2-3, with 8 bases lining up with TRBD2. This CDR3 has 18 amino acids. The V and J ends lost 2 bases and 0 bases, in that order; junction bases with no gene match: 10. Germline V gene lookup returns CDR1 LGHNA and CDR2 YNFKEQ. Here the CDR3 DNA reads TGTGCCAGCAGCCAACCCCTAGGAGCGGGGGCGAGCACAGATACGCAGTATTTT. This gives the protein CASSQPLGAGASTDTQYF.

A note on this clone: The junction shows a germline mismatch at one end, possibly a read error. This chain joins TRBV7-2 and TRBJ2-7; either TRBD1 or TRBD2 may fit D (6 bases each). Germline values: CDR1 SGHTA, CDR2 FQGNSA. This CDR3 region has 16 residues. The CDR3 sequence is CASTLSPAGAGYEQYF. The CDR3 region has the DNA TGTGCCAGCACCTTAAGCCCCGCAGGGGCGGGGTACGAGCAGTACTTC.

As DNA, the CDR3 is TGTGCCAGCTCACACCGGGACACTAATGAAAAACTGTTTTTT. This codes for CASSHRDTNEKLFF. The J gene is TRBJ1-4, the V gene TRBV18, with D perhaps matching TRBD1 (5 bases). CDR1 and CDR2 from the germline V gene are KGHSH and LQKENI. CDR3 length: 14 amino acids. V lost 4 bases, J lost 2 bases, and 8 bases lay in between. The whole variable domain, filled in from reference TRBV18 and TRBJ1-4, reads NAGVMQNPRHLVRRRGQEARLRCSPMKGHSHVYWYRQLPEEGLKFMVYLQKENIIDESGMPKERFSAEFPKEGPSILRIQQVVRGDSAAYFCASSHRDTNEKLFFGSGTQLSVL.

The V gene is TRBV9, the J gene TRBJ1-2, with TRBD1 identical over 7 bases. CDR3 size: 13 residues. V trimming: 2 bases; J trimming: 8 bases; junction bases outside the gene matches: 6. Germline V lookup: CDR1 SGDLS, CDR2 YYNGEE. The CDR3 sequence is CASSVGTERGYTF. The CDR3 DNA is TGTGCCAGCAGCGTCGGGACAGAGCGGGGCTACACCTTC.

The V gene is TRBV19, the J gene TRBJ2-7, with 8 nucleotides matching TRBD1. The CDR3 consists of 15 residues. Germline V gives CDR1 LNHDA, CDR2 SQIVND (reference sequence). Trimming at V came to 6 bases and at J to 6 bases, leaving 13 bases not matched to a gene. CDR3 sequence (DNA): TGTGCCAGTAGCCCATTGGGGACAGGTCCCCGCGAGCAGTACTTC. It translates to CASSPLGTGPREQYF.

The chain carries TRBV29-1 and TRBJ2-2; D uncertain. Germline V gene lookup returns CDR1 SQVTM and CDR2 ANQGSEA. CDR3 length: 15 residues. V gave up 4 bases and J gave up 4 bases, with 16 bases separating them. The chain's CDR3 is CSVGPTRWGTGELFF. The CDR3, as DNA: TGCAGCGTTGGCCCTACCCGTTGGGGCACCGGGGAGCTGTTTTTT.

This sequence joins TRBV27 and TRBJ1-3, with unresolved D. Germline CDR1 and CDR2: MNHEY and SMNVEV (reference sequence). The CDR3 is made up of 17 amino acids. The V gene lost 0 bases and the J gene lost 4 bases, with 16 bases spanning the gap. CDR3 amino acids: CASSLSAPGFLGNTIYF. The DNA for the CDR3 is TGTGCCAGCAGTTTATCCGCGCCGGGTTTTCTCGGAAACACCATATATTTT.

The V and J genes are TRBV10-3 and TRBJ2-3; D assignment may be TRBD1 or TRBD2 (5 bases each). CDR1 is ENHRY, CDR2 SYGVKD, per germline. This CDR3 region has 15 residues. V gave up 2 bases and J gave up 5 bases, with 14 bases separating them. Here the CDR3 DNA reads TGTGCCATCAGTGAGCCTGGGGGTGAGCTAGATACGCAGTATTTT. This codes for CAISEPGGELDTQYF.

The V gene is TRBV4-3, the J gene TRBJ1-2; the D gene is possibly TRBD1 (5 bases). The CDR3 contains 14 residues. Germline CDR1 is LGHNA and CDR2 is YSLEER. V lost 4 bases and J lost 4, with 13 bases in between. The CDR3 spells CASSPTPGTYGYTF. The DNA for the CDR3 is TGCGCCAGCAGCCCTACGCCGGGGACCTATGGCTACACCTTC.

V gene TRBV6-5 combines with J gene TRBJ2-1, with 8 bases matching TRBD1. CDR1 is MNHEY and CDR2 is SVGAGI in the germline V gene. CDR3 length: 15 amino acids. J gave up 6 bases and V 6 bases, and 10 bases lay outside the gene matches. Here the CDR3 reads CASSRALTGGNEQFF. CDR3 nucleotide sequence: TGTGCCAGCAGCCGCGCGCTAACAGGGGGCAATGAGCAGTTCTTC.

V and J are TRBV9 and TRBJ1-1; D may be TRBD1 (5 bases). The V gene's germline CDR1 is SGDLS and CDR2 YYNGEE. This CDR3 region has 16 residues. Trimming left V 0 bases short and J 3 bases short, with 15 bases between. The CDR3 region is CASSVVRGVKDTEAFF. The CDR3 DNA reads as TGTGCCAGCAGCGTAGTGCGGGGGGTGAAGGACACTGAAGCTTTCTTT.

The chain uses TRBV7-7 and TRBJ2-2, with 8 bases aligning to TRBD2. This CDR3 comprises 17 residues. J gave up 1 base and V 5 bases, and 9 bases lay outside the gene matches. CDR1 is SSHAT and CDR2 is FNYEAQ in the germline V gene (reference sequence). The CDR3 is CASSPLWLAGNTGELFF. The CDR3 bases are TGTGCCAGCAGCCCCCTGTGGCTAGCGGGGAACACCGGGGAGCTGTTTTTT.

This clone was counted once. The CDR3 sequence is CASSPRDRGHEQFF. DNA of the CDR3: TGTGCCAGCTCACCACGGGACAGGGGACATGAGCAGTTCTTC. The chain has TRBV18 and TRBJ2-1; 10 positions agree with TRBD1. V was clipped by 1 base and J by 8 bases; unmatched bases: 2. Per germline, CDR1 KGHSH and CDR2 LQKENI. This CDR3 is 14 amino acids long.

This clone was counted a single time. The V and J genes are TRBV4-3 and TRBJ2-3, with D tentatively TRBD2 (6 bases). Between the trimmed V and J ends, which lost 4 bases and 3 bases, there was a span of 32 bases. This CDR3 contains 21 residues. Germline V lookup: CDR1 LGHNA, CDR2 YSLEER. In DNA, the CDR3 is TGCGCCAGCAGCCTGGACCTCATCATTTTTCGCGAAAAGGAGGGTACAGATACGCAGTATTTT. Translation gives CASSLDLIIFREKEGTDTQYF.

This sequence joins TRBV6-5 and TRBJ1-2; possible D gene TRBD1, 6 bases. The CDR3 is 13 amino acids. Germline assignment: CDR1 MNHEY and CDR2 SVGAGI. Trimming cost V 5 bases and J 8 bases, with 15 bases left between them. CDR3 nucleotides: TGTGCCAGCAGTACGGACAGTTTTGGAGGCTACACCTTC. This sequence encodes CASSTDSFGGYTF.